Below are 4 T cell receptor beta chains sequenced from a single sample in a study of T-cell reconstitution after alpha-beta-depleted transplantation in children (dated by TCRdb to the mid-2010s). Receptor libraries were prepared by PCR. TCRdb records Illumina HiSeq 2500 as the sequencer. To normalize quantification of the TCRbeta repertoire, the TCR libraries were built with molecular barcoding that relied on unique molecular identifiers. TCRdb redid the processing of the public reads, applying fastp at Q25 and MiXCR, and retained in-frame beta chains. Entries are consolidated by CDR3 protein sequence, retaining the most common genes and DNA. The table for this sample lists about 270,000 distinct CDR3 sequences; around 9.6% of them were counted only once. The top ten constitute 10% of the sample. The sequencing used PBMCs from the stem cell graft donor, collected from the stem cell graft. The receptor set was obtained from a human donor who donated a stem cell graft to a child with SCID.

The sample holds a few counts of this clonotype. The chain recombines TRBV6-4 with TRBJ2-2, with D hard to call. The V end was cut by 3 bases, the J end by 6 bases, with 5 bases between. This CDR3 comprises 12 residues. The germline V gene has CDR1 MRHNA and CDR2 SNTAGT. The CDR3 here is CASSDWSGELFF. Written as DNA, the CDR3 is TGTGCCAGCAGTGATTGGTCCGGGGAGCTGTTTTTT.

This clonotype was found a few times. The chain recombines TRBV20-1 with TRBJ2-3; tentatively, D is TRBD1 (5 bases). Germline assignment: CDR1 DFQATT and CDR2 SNEGSKA (reference sequence). V was cut by 6 bases and J by 2 bases, with 15 bases left in between. The CDR3 is made up of 14 amino acids. The CDR3 DNA reads TGCAGTGCAAGGACATATAGCCTCACAGATACGCAGTATTTT. Residues: CSARTYSLTDTQYF.

This clonotype has ten or more counts. J is TRBJ1-2 and V is TRBV5-1; D gene unclear. The CDR3 sequence is 11 residues long. CDR1 and CDR2 (germline): SGHRS, YFSETQ. The V and J ends lost 4 bases and 4 bases respectively, with 5 bases between them. The CDR3, as DNA: TGCGCCAGCAGCGAGGGCTATGGCTACACCTTC. Its translation is CASSEGYGYTF. The whole variable domain, remainder taken from reference TRBV5-1 and TRBJ1-2, is KAGVTQTPRYLIKTRGQQVTLSCSPISGHRSVSWYQQTPGQGLQFLFEYFSETQRNKGNFPGRFSGRQFSNSRSEMNVSTLELGDSALYLCASSEGYGYTFGSGTRLTVV.

This clonotype appeared a few times. The chain links TRBV12-3 or TRBV12-4 to TRBJ2-1, with 9 nucleotides matching TRBD2. V was pared by 1 base and J by 8 bases, with 9 bases of the junction left unmatched. The CDR3 has 16 residues. The CDR3 region is CASSLGGLAGKDEQFF. DNA of the CDR3: TGTGCCAGCAGTTTAGGAGGGCTAGCGGGGAAGGATGAGCAGTTCTTC.